The 31 T cell receptor beta chains below were found in one sample sequenced in a study of glioma-infiltrating T cells after dendritic cell vaccination. Regarding time point: after dendritic cell vaccination, including at tumor progression/relapse. Sequenced by immunoSEQ multiplex PCR; TCRdb stores in-frame clones only, minus some. Of 55,000 to 75,000 clones listed, about four fifths are singletons. Sequenced here: blood, sampled after dendritic cell vaccination. The receptors derive from a human donor with glioblastoma.

This clone has a single count. The genes are TRBV7-9 and TRBJ2-2, with 16 bases that match TRBD2. Germline V gene sequence: CDR1 SEHNR, CDR2 FQNEAQ (reference sequence). This CDR3 contains 19 residues. The V gene end was trimmed by 5 bases and the J gene end by 1 base; junction bases not matched to a gene: 7. Here the CDR3 reads CASSNTGTSGGENTGELFF. The CDR3 DNA reads as TGTGCCAGCAGCAACACCGGGACTAGCGGGGGGGAGAACACCGGGGAGCTGTTTTTT.

The chain carries TRBV11-2 and TRBJ2-7; D ambiguous. Germline CDR1 is SGHAT and CDR2 is FQNNGV. Trimming took off 5 bases at V and 1 base at J, with 6 bases between the two ends. This CDR3 contains 12 residues. Written as DNA, the CDR3 is TGTGCCAGCAGCCTCAGTTCCTACGAGCAGTACTTC. Protein sequence: CASSLSSYEQYF.

The V and J genes are TRBV30 and TRBJ2-2; D ambiguous. Trimming cost V 2 bases and J 1 base, with 5 bases left between them. The CDR3 loop spans 13 amino acids. Germline loops: CDR1 GTSNPN, CDR2 SVGIG (reference sequence). CDR3: CAWSQENTGELFF. The DNA of the CDR3 is TGTGCCTGGAGTCAGGAGAACACCGGGGAGCTGTTTTTT.

V is TRBV5-4 and J is TRBJ2-3, with a possible D match to TRBD1 (6 bases). Trimming took off 4 bases at V and 5 bases at J, with 11 bases between the two ends. CDR1 and CDR2 from the germline V gene are SGHNT and YYREEE (reference sequence). The CDR3 has 13 residues. DNA of the CDR3: TGTGCCAGCAGCGCCGCAGGGGAAGATACGCAGTATTTT. Translating gives CASSAAGEDTQYF.

The CDR3 region is CASSFNRDNSPLHF. CDR3 nucleotides: TGTGCCAGCAGTTTTAACAGGGATAATTCACCCCTCCACTTT. V is TRBV5-4 and J is TRBJ1-6; possibly TRBD1 for D (6 bases). Trimming took 5 bases from V and 5 from J, leaving 11 bases between them. Germline CDR1 is SGHNT and CDR2 is YYREEE (reference sequence). The CDR3 spans 14 residues.

J is TRBJ1-6 and V is TRBV7-9; a weak D match, TRBD1 (5 bases). The CDR3 sequence is 17 residues long. Trimming removed 5 bases at V and 0 bases at J, with 14 bases between. CDR1 is SEHNR, CDR2 FQNEAQ, per germline (reference sequence). The CDR3 DNA sequence: TGTGCCAGCAGCGATCGGACGGGGGGCTCCTATAATTCACCCCTCCACTTT. Residues: CASSDRTGGSYNSPLHF.

The chain couples TRBV4-3 to TRBJ1-1; tentatively, D is TRBD1 (6 bases). Germline V lookup: CDR1 LGHNA, CDR2 YSLEER. The CDR3 spans 14 residues. Trimming pared 0 bases from V and 6 bases from J, leaving 11 bases between. CDR3 nucleotides: TGCGCCAGCAGCCAAGACAGGACAGCTTCTGAAGCTTTCTTT. Protein product: CASSQDRTASEAFF.

The chain combines TRBV10-2 with TRBJ1-4; D possibly corresponds to TRBD1 (6 bases). Germline V CDR1 and CDR2: WSHSY, SAAADI. This CDR3 has 14 residues. V was trimmed by 4 bases and J by 5 bases, leaving 11 bases between them. CDR3 DNA sequence: TGCGCCAGCAGTGCACAGGGCTTCAATGAAAAACTGTTTTTT. It specifies CASSAQGFNEKLFF.

The chain combines TRBV7-2 with TRBJ1-2; D gene ambiguous. Trimming took off 4 bases at V and 1 base at J, with 7 bases between the two ends. The length of the CDR3 is 13 residues. Germline V gene sequence: CDR1 SGHTA, CDR2 FQGNSA. The CDR3 region is CASSSQSNYGYTF. The CDR3 DNA is TGTGCCAGCAGCTCACAGAGTAACTATGGCTACACCTTC.

The chain employs TRBV7-8 and TRBJ2-3; no clear D gene. Germline V gene sequence: CDR1 SGHVS, CDR2 FQNEAQ. V lost 5 bases and J 0 bases, leaving 12 bases between the germline ends. CDR3 size: 15 residues. CDR3 bases: TGTGCCAGCAGCGATCTGAGCCCTAGCACAGATACGCAGTATTTT. It encodes CASSDLSPSTDTQYF. Looking up the rest from reference TRBV7-8 and TRBJ2-3 gives the full variable domain: GAGVSQSPRYKVAKRGQDVALRCDPISGHVSLFWYQQALGQGPEFLTYFQNEAQLDKSGLPSDRFFAERPEGSVSTLKIQRTQQEDSAVYLCASSDLSPSTDTQYFGPGTRLTVL.

This clone has just one count. The chain joins TRBV7-9 to TRBJ1-1; D unresolved. V lost 11 bases, J lost 7 bases, and 11 bases lay in between. Germline assignment: CDR1 SEHNR and CDR2 FQNEAQ (reference sequence). The CDR3 is made up of 10 amino acids. The CDR3 DNA follows: TGTGCCGCGGGCCAGTTTGAAGCTTTCTTT. This sequence encodes CAAGQFEAFF. The full variable domain, in which reference TRBV7-9 and TRBJ1-1 provide the parts outside the CDR3, is DTGVSQNPRHKITKRGQNVTFRCDPISEHNRLYWYRQTLGQGPEFLTYFQNEAQLEKSRLLSDRFSAERPKGSFSTLEIQRTEQGDSAMYLCAAGQFEAFFGQGTRLTVV.

This chain joins TRBV6-1 and TRBJ2-3, with 9 bases lining up with TRBD1. V gave up 1 base and J gave up 3 bases; unmatched junction bases: 5. Germline V gives CDR1 MNHNS, CDR2 SASEGT. CDR3 length: 16 amino acids. This CDR3 is CASSEDDRGGTDTQYF. The CDR3 nucleotides are TGTGCCAGCAGTGAAGACGACAGGGGGGGTACAGATACGCAGTATTTT.

The gene calls are TRBV5-1 and TRBJ2-2, with D possibly matching TRBD1 (6 bases). The CDR3 has 19 residues. Germline CDR1 reads SGHRS; CDR2 reads YFSETQ. The V end lost 1 base, the J end lost 1 base, and 20 bases lay between the germline ends. The CDR3 region has the DNA TGCGCCAGCAGCTTGCTTTTTCTCACGGGGACACTGAACACCGGGGAGCTGTTTTTT. It encodes CASSLLFLTGTLNTGELFF. The full variable domain, in which reference TRBV5-1 and TRBJ2-2 provide the parts outside the CDR3, is KAGVTQTPRYLIKTRGQQVTLSCSPISGHRSVSWYQQTPGQGLQFLFEYFSETQRNKGNFPGRFSGRQFSNSRSEMNVSTLELGDSALYLCASSLLFLTGTLNTGELFFGEGSRLTVL.

The chain couples TRBV6-4 to TRBJ2-1; TRBD1 aligns across 7 bases. Germline-derived CDR1 and CDR2 are MRHNA and SNTAGT. Trimming took 3 bases from V and 8 from J; bases not matched to a gene: 16. There are 17 residues in the CDR3. The CDR3 is CASSETTGLTGLHEQFF. The CDR3 DNA follows: TGTGCCAGCAGTGAAACGACAGGGCTGACAGGATTACATGAGCAGTTCTTC.

The chain uses TRBV7-9 and TRBJ1-3; D may be TRBD1 (5 bases). The CDR3 has 15 amino acids. Per the germline V gene, CDR1 is SEHNR and CDR2 is FQNEAQ (reference sequence). Trimming took 4 bases from V and 0 from J, leaving 10 bases between them. Here the CDR3 reads CASSSRTRSGNTIYF. CDR3 bases: TGTGCCAGCAGCTCGAGGACACGCTCTGGAAACACCATATATTTT.

V usage is TRBV5-1 and J usage is TRBJ2-3, with 11 bases that match TRBD2. There are 17 residues in the CDR3. CDR1 and CDR2 (germline): SGHRS, YFSETQ. J lost 5 bases, V lost 4 bases, and 12 bases had no gene match. The CDR3 loop reads CASSQGVSGGAGDTQYF. The CDR3 DNA follows: TGCGCCAGCAGCCAGGGGGTTAGCGGGGGGGCCGGAGATACGCAGTATTTT.

The chain carries TRBV30 and TRBJ1-1; TRBD1 agrees at 7 bases. CDR3 length: 16 amino acids. CDR1 is GTSNPN and CDR2 is SVGIG in the germline V gene (reference sequence). J was trimmed by 1 base and V by 1 base; bases with no gene match: 9. CDR3 amino acids: CAWSAPPTGWNTEAFF. The CDR3 DNA reads TGTGCCTGGAGTGCCCCCCCGACAGGGTGGAACACTGAAGCTTTCTTT. Variable domain in full (rest from reference TRBV30 and TRBJ1-1): SQTIHQWPATLVQPVGSPLSLECTVEGTSNPNLYWYRQAAGRGLQLLFYSVGIGQISSEVPQNLSASRPQDRQFILSSKKLLLSDSGFYLCAWSAPPTGWNTEAFFGQGTRLTVV.

The chain uses TRBV19 and TRBJ2-2; 10 bases fit TRBD1. CDR3 size: 15 residues. Germline V gene sequence: CDR1 LNHDA, CDR2 SQIVND (reference sequence). V lost 3 bases, J lost 7 bases, and 5 bases stayed unmatched. DNA of the CDR3: TGTGCCAGTAGTATTGGTGGGACAGGGGTCGGGGAGCTGTTTTTT. It encodes CASSIGGTGVGELFF.

The CDR3 DNA reads TGTGCCAGCAGATTTGACAGGTTCACCGGGGAGCTGTTTTTT. Translated, it gives CASRFDRFTGELFF. V is TRBV6-5 and J is TRBJ2-2, with D perhaps TRBD1 (6 bases). Trimming left V 6 bases short and J 4 bases short, with 12 bases between. This CDR3 comprises 14 residues. The germline gives CDR1 MNHEY, CDR2 SVGAGI.

The V and J genes are TRBV6-5 and TRBJ1-6, with D unclear. V was pared by 7 bases and J by 6 bases, with 10 bases between. Germline values: CDR1 MNHEY, CDR2 SVGAGI. This CDR3 has 13 residues. The chain's CDR3 is CASTKAVNSPLHF. DNA of the CDR3: TGTGCCAGCACCAAGGCGGTTAATTCACCCCTCCACTTT.

The V call is TRBV11-2, the J call TRBJ2-5, with a weak D call TRBD2 (5 bases). This CDR3 contains 14 residues. Germline CDR1 and CDR2: SGHAT and FQNNGV. V was trimmed by 3 bases and J by 5 bases, leaving 13 bases between them. The CDR3, as DNA: TGTGCCAGCAGCTTCCAACTAGTGCTGGAGACCCAGTACTTC. It specifies CASSFQLVLETQYF.

The chain uses TRBV12-5 and TRBJ1-1; TRBD1 matches 11 bases. CDR1 is LGHNT and CDR2 is FRNRAP in the germline V gene. With 3 bases clipped from V and 1 base from J, the junction kept 4 bases outside the gene matches. The CDR3 has 16 residues. The CDR3 loop is CASGFGTGGRNTEAFF. CDR3 coding DNA: TGTGCTAGTGGTTTTGGGACAGGGGGTAGGAACACTGAAGCTTTCTTT.

This clone came up a few times. This chain links TRBV7-9 with TRBJ1-1; D call uncertain. Trimming took 8 bases from V and 4 from J, leaving 17 bases between them. CDR1 and CDR2 (germline): SEHNR, FQNEAQ (reference sequence). The CDR3 loop spans 14 amino acids. The CDR3 coding sequence is TGTGCCAGCGGGCCCGGAGGTTTGGGCACTGAAGCTTTCTTT. Protein: CASGPGGLGTEAFF.

The chain employs TRBV7-2 and TRBJ2-7; possibly TRBD1 for D (5 bases). Germline V gene data show CDR1 as SGHTA and CDR2 as FQGNSA. Trimming cost V 1 base and J 7 bases, with 8 bases left between them. The CDR3 covers 12 residues. CDR3 sequence reads: CASSLEWTEQYF. The CDR3 DNA is TGTGCCAGCAGCTTAGAGTGGACAGAGCAGTACTTC.

The chain uses TRBV27 and TRBJ1-2; D is uncertain. The CDR3 extends over 16 amino acids. Germline V CDR1 and CDR2: MNHEY, SMNVEV (reference sequence). Deletions cut 4 bases from V and 4 bases from J, with 19 bases between. CDR3 in amino acids: CASSYRKAGVPYGYTF. The CDR3 DNA is TGTGCCAGCAGTTATCGAAAGGCCGGGGTCCCCTATGGCTACACCTTC.

This clone was recorded a few times. The V gene is TRBV15, the J gene TRBJ2-7; D is perhaps TRBD1 (5 bases). The CDR3 is 14 residues long. CDR1 and CDR2 from the germline V gene are LNHNV and YYDKDF (reference sequence). Trimming pared 2 bases from V and 2 bases from J, leaving 10 bases between. The CDR3 region is CATSRHRFPYEQYF. In DNA form, the CDR3 reads TGTGCCACCAGCAGACACAGGTTCCCCTACGAGCAGTACTTC.

The genes are TRBV6-5 and TRBJ2-5; 8 bases align to TRBD1. The DNA end favors TRBJ2-7, so the J call may be wrong. Germline assignment: CDR1 MNHEY and CDR2 SVGAGI. CDR3 length equals 14 residues. CDR3 bases: TGTGCCAGCAGTGACAGGGGCTATATTAACGAGCAGTACTTC. This codes for CASSDRGYINEQYF.

The CDR3 DNA sequence: TGTGCCAGCAGTTCGGGGGAAGCGAACACTGAAGCTTTCTTT. Translated, it gives CASSSGEANTEAFF. The chain carries TRBV27 and TRBJ1-1, with D perhaps matching TRBD1 (5 bases). In germline, CDR1 is MNHEY, CDR2 SMNVEV (reference sequence). Trimming took 4 bases from V and 1 from J, leaving 10 bases between them. This CDR3 region has 14 residues.

Turning to this clone: This specimen includes other DNA sequences encoding the same CDR3. The chain carries TRBV5-1 and TRBJ2-7; 12 bases line up with TRBD2. The CDR3 is 14 residues long. Germline CDR1 is SGHRS and CDR2 is YFSETQ. V trimming: 7 bases; J trimming: 0 bases; junction bases outside the gene matches: 2. The CDR3 DNA is TGCGCCAGCTCACTAGCGGGGGGCTCCTACGAGCAGTACTTC. Protein sequence: CASSLAGGSYEQYF.

J is TRBJ2-5 and V is TRBV5-1, with 12 bases fitting TRBD2. The CDR3 totals 15 residues. Germline V gives CDR1 SGHRS, CDR2 YFSETQ. After removal of 7 bases from V and 2 bases from J, the junction contained 6 bases not matched to a gene. The CDR3 nucleotides read TGCGCCAGCGGAGTGCTAGCGGGGGGGCAAGAGACCCAGTACTTC. Translated, it gives CASGVLAGGQETQYF.

The chain combines TRBV4-2 with TRBJ1-4; a weak D match, TRBD1 (5 bases). This CDR3 contains 15 residues. With 1 base removed from V and 2 bases from J, the gap between germline ends came to 8 bases. CDR1 and CDR2 from the germline V gene are LGHNA and YNFKEQ. The CDR3 sequence is CASSQVSGTNEKLFF. The CDR3 DNA reads as TGTGCCAGCAGCCAAGTCTCAGGGACTAATGAAAAACTGTTTTTT.